These 27 T cell receptor beta chains were all obtained from the same sample, sequenced in a study of OX40 agonist ivuxolimab in advanced cancers. Assay used: immunoSEQ multiplex PCR; TCRdb lists only in-frame clones, some missing. Among more than 40,000 clones listed, about 79% were seen once. The input for sequencing was CD4+ or CD8+ T cells sorted from blood, taken in a trial of the OX40 agonist ivuxolimab. The receptors derive from an adult with an advanced solid tumor such as melanoma, head and neck, liver or kidney cancer.

V gene TRBV30 combines with J gene TRBJ1-2; possible D gene TRBD1, 6 bases. Trimming removed 8 bases from V and 3 bases from J, with 16 bases in between. This CDR3 has 13 amino acids. Looked up from germline, CDR1 is GTSNPN and CDR2 is SVGIG (reference sequence). CDR3 in DNA: TGTGCCAGACAACAGGGCCTAGACTATGGCTACACCTTC. This encodes CARQQGLDYGYTF.

The V and J genes are TRBV29-1 and TRBJ2-1; 8 bases match TRBD1. The CDR3 is 11 amino acids. Trimming took 6 bases from V and 7 from J; bases not matched to a gene: 2. CDR1 and CDR2 from the germline V gene are SQVTM and ANQGSEA. CDR3 sequence (DNA): TGCAGCGTGGGACAGGTTAATGAGCAGTTCTTC. It translates to CSVGQVNEQFF.

This clone was detected only a few times. The CDR3 loop is CASSVSGDEQYF. In nucleotides, the CDR3 is TGTGCCAGCAGTGTTTCCGGTGACGAGCAGTACTTC. This chain uses TRBV6-5 with TRBJ2-7; D is unresolved. Between the trimmed V and J ends, which lost 5 bases and 5 bases, there was a span of 10 bases. This CDR3 is 12 amino acids long. From germline, CDR1 is MNHEY and CDR2 SVGAGI.

V is TRBV4-3 and J is TRBJ1-3; no clear D. There are 16 residues in the CDR3. Trimming removed 0 bases from V and 0 bases from J, with 9 bases in between. CDR1 is LGHNA, CDR2 YSLEER, per germline. CDR3: CASSQDVGRSGNTIYF. CDR3 DNA sequence: TGCGCCAGCAGCCAAGACGTTGGACGCTCTGGAAACACCATATATTTT.

CDR3 coding DNA: TGTGCCTGGACGAGGAACGAGGTTTCACCCCTCCACTTT. It codes for CAWTRNEVSPLHF. This chain connects TRBV30 to TRBJ1-6; D is unresolved. The germline V gene has CDR1 GTSNPN and CDR2 SVGIG (reference sequence). CDR3 length equals 13 residues. V was cut by 4 bases and J by 9 bases, with 13 bases left in between.

This sequence joins TRBV6-1 and TRBJ2-7, with 7 bases identical to TRBD1. This CDR3 has 14 amino acids. Germline assignment: CDR1 MNHNS and CDR2 SASEGT. V trimming: 7 bases; J trimming: 1 base; junction bases outside the gene matches: 7. As DNA, the CDR3 is TGTGCCAGCACCTACTGGGACAGATCCTACGAGCAGTACTTC. Protein product: CASTYWDRSYEQYF.

The V gene is TRBV5-1, the J gene TRBJ2-3; D unresolved. Trimming shortened V by 2 bases and J by 1 base, and 8 bases separated the two germline ends. This CDR3 has 14 residues. CDR1 is SGHRS, CDR2 YFSETQ, per germline. The chain's CDR3 is CASSFTHRTDTQYF. DNA of the CDR3: TGCGCCAGCAGCTTCACACACCGCACAGATACGCAGTATTTT.

The chain is built from TRBV7-2 and TRBJ2-7; D gene unclear. Trimming left V 5 bases short and J 7 bases short, with 12 bases between. The CDR3 is 12 amino acids. Germline V lookup: CDR1 SGHTA, CDR2 FQGNSA. The CDR3 reads CASSLGRLEQYF. The CDR3 region has the DNA TGTGCCAGCAGCCTTGGGCGGCTAGAGCAGTACTTC.

V is TRBV7-2 and J is TRBJ1-1, with D possibly being TRBD1 (5 bases). CDR1 is SGHTA, CDR2 FQGNSA, per germline. The V end was cut by 5 bases, the J end by 5 bases, with 12 bases between. This CDR3 is 13 amino acids long. This chain's CDR3 is CASSKVEGTEAFF. The CDR3 coding sequence is TGTGCCAGCAGCAAAGTTGAGGGGACTGAAGCTTTCTTT.

This clone was detected only a few times. The V call is TRBV6-6, the J call TRBJ1-1, with a weak D call TRBD1 (5 bases). The CDR3 is 15 amino acids. Trimming took off 7 bases at V and 1 base at J, with 16 bases between the two ends. Germline-derived CDR1 and CDR2 are MNHNY and SVGAGI (reference sequence). The CDR3 nucleotides are TGTGCCAGCACCCTCGGGGCAGGGCGGAACACTGAAGCTTTCTTT. Translation: CASTLGAGRNTEAFF.

This clone was found once. This chain uses TRBV4-1 with TRBJ1-1, with a weak D call TRBD1 (6 bases). CDR3 length: 18 residues. The V and J ends lost 4 bases and 5 bases respectively, with 26 bases between them. The germline V gene encodes CDR1 MGHRA and CDR2 YSYEKL. CDR3 sequence (DNA): TGCGCCAGCAGCCGTGAGGTGTCGGCAGGGGAGTCGAGAACTGAAGCTTTCTTT. Translated, it gives CASSREVSAGESRTEAFF.

The rearrangement joins TRBV29-1 to TRBJ2-7; 7 nucleotides agree with TRBD1. The CDR3 runs to 12 residues. Losses at the gene ends were 6 bases for V and 7 bases for J; bases not matched to a gene: 9. CDR1 is SQVTM, CDR2 ANQGSEA, per germline. CDR3 loop: CSVRTGLGEQYF. The CDR3 nucleotides read TGCAGCGTGAGGACAGGCCTAGGTGAGCAGTACTTC.

The chain is built from TRBV5-1 and TRBJ2-5; 7 bases map to TRBD1. CDR3 length equals 14 residues. The V gene end was trimmed by 4 bases and the J gene end by 3 bases; junction bases not matched to a gene: 6. Germline CDR1 SGHRS, CDR2 YFSETQ. CDR3 DNA: TGCGCCAGCAGCCTAGGACAGGCTAAAGAGACCCAGTACTTC. Translating it yields CASSLGQAKETQYF.

As concerns this clone: Possible read error: a much larger clone is one base away. The chain employs TRBV19 and TRBJ1-2; D may be TRBD1 (5 bases). The length of the CDR3 is 17 residues. CDR1 is LNHDA, CDR2 SQIVND, per germline (reference sequence). CDR3 residues: CASSIGAAWEANYGCTF. The CDR3 DNA is TGTGCCAGTAGTATTGGGGCAGCGTGGGAAGCTAACTATGGCTGCACCTTC.

V is TRBV5-6 and J is TRBJ1-1, with D maybe TRBD1 (5 bases). Germline loops: CDR1 SGHDT, CDR2 YYEEEE. The CDR3 totals 15 residues. Deletions cut 1 base from V and 3 bases from J, with 13 bases between. As DNA, the CDR3 is TGTGCCAGCAGCTTGTTTAGGGGCTTCGACACTGAAGCTTTCTTT. Residues: CASSLFRGFDTEAFF.

A few counts support this clone. V gene TRBV7-2 combines with J gene TRBJ2-7; D is perhaps TRBD2 (5 bases). The CDR3 length is 15 residues. The V gene lost 5 bases and the J gene lost 7 bases, with 21 bases spanning the gap. Germline CDR1 and CDR2: SGHTA and FQGNSA. CDR3 coding DNA: TGTGCCAGCAGCCCAACTAGGGCCGCTCCCCGGGAGCAGTACTTC. Translated, it gives CASSPTRAAPREQYF.

This clone was seen a few times. This rearrangement joins TRBV20-1 to TRBJ1-4; no clear D gene. CDR1 is DFQATT and CDR2 is SNEGSKA in the germline V gene (reference sequence). Trimming removed 6 bases from V and 8 bases from J, with 10 bases in between. This CDR3 comprises 11 residues. The CDR3 DNA is TGCAGTGCACCGTTGGGCGAAAAACTGTTTTTT. It encodes CSAPLGEKLFF.

The rearrangement joins TRBV30 to TRBJ1-2; no reliable D call. There are 15 residues in the CDR3. The germline V and J ends were trimmed by 3 bases and 13 bases, with 27 bases remaining between them. Germline V gene sequence: CDR1 GTSNPN, CDR2 SVGIG (reference sequence). CDR3 coding DNA: TGTGCCTGGAGCCGTAAAATCGGTCCGTACAAGGTGTGCACCTTC. This sequence encodes CAWSRKIGPYKVCTF.

The chain couples TRBV7-2 to TRBJ1-2, with 9 bases fitting TRBD1. The CDR3 loop spans 13 amino acids. Germline CDR1 reads SGHTA; CDR2 reads FQGNSA. V lost 4 bases to trimming and J lost 12 bases; unmatched junction nucleotides: 9. The CDR3 DNA sequence: TGTGCCAGCAGCTCCCGGACAGGGGAAGGCCACACCTTC. This encodes CASSSRTGEGHTF.

This clone was seen more than once but under ten times. The V gene is TRBV6-5, the J gene TRBJ2-6; 11 bases agree with TRBD1. There are 16 residues in the CDR3. Per the germline V gene, CDR1 is MNHEY and CDR2 is SVGAGI. Germline trimming cut 0 bases from V and 15 bases from J; bases unmatched to any gene: 10. This CDR3 is CASSYSRTGGLTGLTF. The DNA for the CDR3 is TGTGCCAGCAGTTACTCTCGGACAGGGGGCCTCACTGGCCTGACTTTC.

This rearrangement joins TRBV11-2 to TRBJ2-1, with D tentatively TRBD2 (5 bases). The CDR3 contains 18 residues. Germline CDR1 is SGHAT and CDR2 is FQNNGV. The V and J ends lost 4 bases and 4 bases respectively, with 23 bases between them. DNA for the CDR3: TGTGCCAGCAGCTCCCTACTAGGGAGCGAGGGCTTTTACAATGAGCAGTTCTTC. As protein: CASSSLLGSEGFYNEQFF.

The V call is TRBV28, the J call TRBJ2-5; possible D gene TRBD1, 5 bases. This CDR3 is built from 12 residues. CDR1 MDHEN and CDR2 SYDVKM come from the germline V gene. The DNA for the CDR3 is TGTGCGAGTTTGGGCAGGGTTGAGACCCAGTACTTC. Protein: CASLGRVETQYF.

V and J are TRBV30 and TRBJ2-5; 11 nucleotides line up with TRBD2. This CDR3 contains 15 residues. V trimming: 0 bases; J trimming: 5 bases; junction bases outside the gene matches: 5. Germline lookup yields CDR1 GTSNPN and CDR2 SVGIG (reference sequence). The CDR3 DNA sequence: TGTGCCTGGAGTGTGGTAGCGGGGGGGCTGGAGACCCAGTACTTC. This sequence encodes CAWSVVAGGLETQYF.

In its sample, this clone was seen once. The V gene is TRBV9, the J gene TRBJ1-2; a possible D gene is TRBD1 (5 bases). Per germline, CDR1 SGDLS and CDR2 YYNGEE. The CDR3 is 16 amino acids. Trimming stripped 3 bases from V and 7 bases from J, with 22 bases between. The CDR3: CASSADARERWGGYTF. The CDR3 coding sequence is TGTGCCAGCAGCGCGGACGCCAGGGAGAGGTGGGGTGGCTACACCTTC.

The chain carries TRBV29-1 and TRBJ1-2; 10 positions match TRBD1. This CDR3 is 14 amino acids long. Germline values: CDR1 SQVTM, CDR2 ANQGSEA. V lost 6 bases, J lost 4 bases, and 8 bases stayed unmatched. CDR3 bases: TGCAGCGTCGACGGGACAGGGGCGGGCTATGGCTACACCTTC. This translates into CSVDGTGAGYGYTF.

The chain carries TRBV6-1 and TRBJ2-6, with 10 bases aligning to TRBD1. From germline, CDR1 is MNHNS and CDR2 SASEGT. J was trimmed by 3 bases and V by 7 bases; bases with no gene match: 3. The CDR3 length is 15 residues. This chain's CDR3 is CASIGTGVGANVLTF. For the CDR3, the DNA is TGTGCCAGCATCGGGACAGGGGTTGGGGCCAACGTCCTGACTTTC.

V and J are TRBV11-1 and TRBJ2-4; D perhaps matches TRBD2 (6 bases). CDR3 size: 15 residues. CDR1 SGHAT and CDR2 FQDESV come from the germline V gene (reference sequence). V lost 5 bases, J lost 0 bases, and 11 bases lay in between. CDR3 in amino acids: CASSLSGLAKNIQYF. The CDR3 DNA sequence: TGTGCCAGCAGCCTGTCGGGACTAGCCAAAAACATTCAGTACTTC.